This T cell receptor beta chain is drawn from a study of CD8+CD57+ T cells in acquired aplastic anemia. Study-wide context: On average, sorted CD4+ and CD8+ cells gave roughly 3 ug of DNA.

CDR3 and TCR beta VDJ profiling relied on a genomic DNA template. TCRdb called the reads again in MiXCR, with one record for every CDR3 protein. Seen here are about 190,000 distinct CDR3 sequences, less than 65% observed once, and the top ten hold roughly 15%. The germline gives CDR1 SGDLS, CDR2 YYNGEE. The V end was cut by 0 bases, the J end by 11 bases, with 5 bases between. The CDR3 loop spans 10 amino acids. The chain couples TRBV9 to TRBJ2-5; D is uncertain. This TCR came from a human donor in good health, serving as a control. Sequenced material: sorted CD4+, CD8+, or CD8+CD57+ T cells (not recorded which) from PBMCs. In DNA, the CDR3 is TGTGCCAGCAGCGTAGCCGGACAGTACTTC. Protein: CASSVAGQYF.